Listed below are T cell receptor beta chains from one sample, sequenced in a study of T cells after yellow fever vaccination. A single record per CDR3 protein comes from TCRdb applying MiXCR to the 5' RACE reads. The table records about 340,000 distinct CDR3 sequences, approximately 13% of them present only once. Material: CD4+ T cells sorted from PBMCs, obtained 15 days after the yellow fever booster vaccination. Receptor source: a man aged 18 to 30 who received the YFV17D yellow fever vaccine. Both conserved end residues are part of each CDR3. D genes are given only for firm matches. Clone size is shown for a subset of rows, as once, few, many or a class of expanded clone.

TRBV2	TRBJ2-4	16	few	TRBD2	TGTGCCAGCAGTGGCAGTAGCGGGGGGGCCCGAAACATTCAGTACTTC	CASSGSSGGARNIQYF
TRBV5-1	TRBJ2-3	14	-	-	TGCGCCAGTGCAAGTAGGGTCAGCACAGATACGCAGTATTTT	CASASRVSTDTQYF
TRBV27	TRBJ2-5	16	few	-	TGTGCCAGCAGTTACGATCCGGGACGGATAGAAGAGACCCAGTACTTC	CASSYDPGRIEETQYF
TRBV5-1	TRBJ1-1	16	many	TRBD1	TGCGCCAGCAGCTTACAGGACAGGGGGCAGGGCACTGAAGCTTTCTTT	CASSLQDRGQGTEAFF
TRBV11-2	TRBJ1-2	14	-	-	TGTGCCAGCAGCTTCCTCTCCGGCTCCTATGGCTACACCTTC	CASSFLSGSYGYTF
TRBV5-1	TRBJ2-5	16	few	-	TGCGCCAGCAGCTTGGAGAGGGGGAACTTGGAGGAGACCCAGTACTTC	CASSLERGNLEETQYF
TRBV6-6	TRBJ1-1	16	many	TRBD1	TGTGCCAGCAGTCCCCCGACAGGGGATGGGAACACTGAAGCTTTCTTT	CASSPPTGDGNTEAFF
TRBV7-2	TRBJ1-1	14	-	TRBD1	TGTGCCAGCAGCCCGGTGGACAGGGGTAATGAAGCTTTCTTT	CASSPVDRGNEAFF
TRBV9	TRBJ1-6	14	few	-	TGTGCCAGCAGCGCAGGGACTGTGGGATCACCCCTCCACTTT	CASSAGTVGSPLHF
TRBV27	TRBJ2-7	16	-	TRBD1	TGTGCCAGCAGTTCCGGAGGACAGGGGGGACACTACGAGCAGTACTTC	CASSSGGQGGHYEQYF
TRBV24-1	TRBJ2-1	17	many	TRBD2	TGTGCCACCAGTGATAGTACGGGGAAGCGGGGCTACAATGAGCAGTTCTTC	CATSDSTGKRGYNEQFF
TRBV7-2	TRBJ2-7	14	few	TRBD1	TGTGCCAGCAGCTTAGCGGGACAGAACTACGAGCAGTACTTC	CASSLAGQNYEQYF
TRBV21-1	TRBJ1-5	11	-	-	TGTGCCAGCAGCTACAATCAGCCCCAGCATTTT	CASSYNQPQHF
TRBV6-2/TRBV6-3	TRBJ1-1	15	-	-	TGTGCCAGCAGTTACTACGGGGCGGGAAATACTGAAGCTTTCTTT	CASSYYGAGNTEAFF
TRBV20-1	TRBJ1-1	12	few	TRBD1	TGCAGTCCCCGGACAGGGAGAACTGAAGCTTTCTTT	CSPRTGRTEAFF
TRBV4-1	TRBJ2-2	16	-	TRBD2	TGCGCCAGCAGCTTCCTAGCGGGGGGGCCCACCGGGGAGCTGTTTTTT	CASSFLAGGPTGELFF
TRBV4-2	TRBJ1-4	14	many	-	TGTGCCAGCAGCCAAGATGGCAGGCCCAGGAACCTGTTTTTT	CASSQDGRPRNLFF
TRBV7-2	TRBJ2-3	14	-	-	TGTGCCAGCAGCTTGAGGGGGGGAAGAGATACGCAGTATTTT	CASSLRGGRDTQYF